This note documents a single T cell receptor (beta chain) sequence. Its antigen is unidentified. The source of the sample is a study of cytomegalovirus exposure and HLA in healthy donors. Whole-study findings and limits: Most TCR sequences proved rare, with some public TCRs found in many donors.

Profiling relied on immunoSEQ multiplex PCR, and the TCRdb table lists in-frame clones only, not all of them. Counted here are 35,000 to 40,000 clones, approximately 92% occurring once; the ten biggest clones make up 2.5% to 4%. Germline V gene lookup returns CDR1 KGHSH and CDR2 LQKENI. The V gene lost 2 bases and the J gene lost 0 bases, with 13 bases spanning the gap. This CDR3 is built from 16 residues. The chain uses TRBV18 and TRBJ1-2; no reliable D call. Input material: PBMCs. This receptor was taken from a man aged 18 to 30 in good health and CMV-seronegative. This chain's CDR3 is CASSPGPSSANYGYTF. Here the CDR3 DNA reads TGTGCCAGCTCACCAGGTCCGTCGTCGGCTAACTATGGCTACACCTTC.